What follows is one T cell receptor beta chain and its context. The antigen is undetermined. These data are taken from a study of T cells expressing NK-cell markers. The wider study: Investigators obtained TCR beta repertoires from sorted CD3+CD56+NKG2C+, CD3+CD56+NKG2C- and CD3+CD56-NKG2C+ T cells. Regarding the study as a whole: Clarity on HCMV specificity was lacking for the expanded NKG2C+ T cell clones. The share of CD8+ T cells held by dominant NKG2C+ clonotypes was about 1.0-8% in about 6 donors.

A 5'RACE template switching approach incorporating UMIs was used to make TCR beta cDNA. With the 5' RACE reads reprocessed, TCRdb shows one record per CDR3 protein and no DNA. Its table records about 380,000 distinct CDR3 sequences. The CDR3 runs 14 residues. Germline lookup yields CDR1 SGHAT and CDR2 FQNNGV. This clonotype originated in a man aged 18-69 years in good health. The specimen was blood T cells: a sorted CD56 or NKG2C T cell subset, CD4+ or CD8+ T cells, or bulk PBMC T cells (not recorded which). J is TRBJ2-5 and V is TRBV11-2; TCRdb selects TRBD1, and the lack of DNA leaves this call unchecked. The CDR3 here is CASSPDRGLETQYF.